The 23 T cell receptor beta chains given below trace back to one sample, sequenced in a study of blood T cell repertoires in COVID-19. Clones were sequenced by immunoSEQ multiplex PCR, and TCRdb holds only the in-frame ones, with some missing. This sample carries about 310,000 clones, approximately 88% of them seen once, and the ten largest clones take over 4%. Sequenced input: PBMCs or T cells enriched from blood (not recorded which). The receptors here all came from a man in his sixties who had recovered from COVID-19.

The chain joins TRBV7-9 to TRBJ2-6, with 12 bases identical to TRBD2. This CDR3 comprises 18 residues. Germline-derived CDR1 and CDR2 are SEHNR and FQNEAQ (reference sequence). The trim removed 3 bases at V and 1 base at J, leaving 4 bases unmatched. The CDR3 loop is CASSFLTSGRSGANVLTF. CDR3 sequence (DNA): TGTGCCAGCAGCTTCCTGACTAGCGGGAGATCTGGGGCCAACGTCCTGACTTTC.

The chain carries TRBV27 and TRBJ2-2; 7 nucleotides match TRBD2. The CDR3 runs 14 residues. With V trimmed by 5 bases and J by 6 bases, 6 bases remained unmatched. Looked up from germline, CDR1 is MNHEY and CDR2 is SMNVEV (reference sequence). CDR3 amino acids: CASSAPRGAGELFF. CDR3 in DNA: TGTGCCAGCAGTGCCCCACGGGGGGCCGGGGAGCTGTTTTTT.

The chain combines TRBV28 with TRBJ2-3; TRBD1 matches 7 bases. The CDR3 extends over 16 amino acids. The germline gives CDR1 MDHEN, CDR2 SYDVKM. J gave up 0 bases and V 10 bases, and 13 bases lay outside the gene matches. CDR3 in DNA: TGTGCCATCGTAGACCGGACAGGTACAAGCACAGATACGCAGTATTTT. Encoded protein: CAIVDRTGTSTDTQYF.

This chain uses TRBV5-1 with TRBJ1-1; possibly TRBD1 for D (5 bases). Trimming cost V 0 bases and J 1 base, with 10 bases left between them. Germline values: CDR1 SGHRS, CDR2 YFSETQ. This CDR3 has 15 amino acids. The CDR3 sequence is CASSLVAGQNTEAFF. The CDR3, as DNA: TGCGCCAGCAGCTTGGTCGCAGGGCAGAACACTGAAGCTTTCTTT.

CDR3 amino acids: CASSSPSGNSGNTIYF. The CDR3 nucleotides read TGTGCCAGCAGTTCGCCCAGCGGTAACTCTGGAAACACCATATATTTT. V is TRBV28 and J is TRBJ1-3; D remains ambiguous. Germline V lookup: CDR1 MDHEN, CDR2 SYDVKM. The V and J ends lost 4 bases and 0 bases respectively, with 13 bases between them. The CDR3 contains 16 residues.

The chain has TRBV19 and TRBJ1-1, with TRBD1 as a possible D gene (5 bases). The CDR3 loop spans 16 amino acids. The ends were cut back, 7 bases at V and 4 bases at J, with 22 bases in the middle. Germline assignment: CDR1 LNHDA and CDR2 SQIVND (reference sequence). The CDR3 loop reads CASTPPPGTRGTEAFF. As DNA, the CDR3 is TGTGCCAGTACCCCTCCTCCGGGGACTAGGGGCACTGAAGCTTTCTTT.

The chain is built from TRBV6-5 and TRBJ2-7, with a weak D call TRBD1 (6 bases). CDR1 is MNHEY, CDR2 SVGAGI, per germline. The CDR3 has 13 residues. Trimming cost V 6 bases and J 2 bases, with 11 bases left between them. The CDR3, as DNA: TGTGCCAGCAGCTCAAGGGGGACCTACGAGCAGTACTTC. Its protein is CASSSRGTYEQYF.

This chain uses TRBV10-1 with TRBJ1-2; no clear D gene. This CDR3 spans 10 amino acids. Trimming took off 9 bases at V and 5 bases at J, with 7 bases between the two ends. From germline, CDR1 is WNHNN and CDR2 SYGVQD (reference sequence). CDR3 DNA sequence: TGCGCCAGGTTACTGTATGGCTACACCTTC. This encodes CARLLYGYTF.

The chain links TRBV2 to TRBJ2-1; D may be TRBD2 (6 bases). Germline values: CDR1 SNHLY, CDR2 FYNNEI. The V end was cut by 5 bases, the J end by 6 bases, with 17 bases between. This CDR3 has 15 residues. CDR3 sequence: CASSLTGLGPNEQFF. The CDR3 nucleotides are TGTGCCAGCAGTCTGACGGGACTGGGGCCCAATGAGCAGTTCTTC.

The CDR3 is CASSLWTGGRNTEAFF. The CDR3 DNA follows: TGTGCCAGCAGTTTATGGACAGGGGGACGGAACACTGAAGCTTTCTTT. The genes are TRBV28 and TRBJ1-1; TRBD1 aligns across 9 bases. Looked up from germline, CDR1 is MDHEN and CDR2 is SYDVKM. After removal of 0 bases from V and 1 base from J, the junction contained 3 bases not matched to a gene. This CDR3 comprises 16 residues.

This rearrangement joins TRBV5-1 to TRBJ1-4; D unclear. This CDR3 is built from 15 residues. Germline lookup yields CDR1 SGHRS and CDR2 YFSETQ. V lost 2 bases and J lost 7, with 15 bases in between. The CDR3 protein is CASSLGPTEGEKLFF. The CDR3 DNA is TGCGCCAGCAGCTTAGGACCCACCGAGGGTGAAAAACTGTTTTTT. The whole variable domain, filled in from reference TRBV5-1 and TRBJ1-4, reads KAGVTQTPRYLIKTRGQQVTLSCSPISGHRSVSWYQQTPGQGLQFLFEYFSETQRNKGNFPGRFSGRQFSNSRSEMNVSTLELGDSALYLCASSLGPTEGEKLFFGSGTQLSVL.

The V call is TRBV4-3, the J call TRBJ2-7; 12 bases map to TRBD2. CDR1 LGHNA and CDR2 YSLEER come from the germline V gene. V lost 4 bases to trimming and J lost 4 bases; unmatched junction nucleotides: 2. The length of the CDR3 is 14 residues. CDR3 amino acids: CASSPLAGGYEQYF. DNA for the CDR3: TGCGCCAGCAGCCCTCTAGCGGGAGGGTACGAGCAGTACTTC.

About this clone: Other DNA sequences from this sample encode an identical CDR3 as well. J is TRBJ2-7 and V is TRBV9, with 7 bases matching TRBD1. Germline-derived CDR1 and CDR2 are SGDLS and YYNGEE. The CDR3 loop spans 14 amino acids. Trimming took 5 bases from V and 0 from J; bases not matched to a gene: 5. The CDR3 DNA follows: TGTGCCAGCAGTGCCGGGACAGTCTCCTACGAGCAGTACTTC. Its translation is CASSAGTVSYEQYF.

The chain employs TRBV28 and TRBJ1-5, with D possibly matching TRBD1 (5 bases). The germline V and J ends were trimmed by 9 bases and 0 bases, with 12 bases remaining between them. This CDR3 has 14 residues. CDR1 is MDHEN, CDR2 SYDVKM, per germline. As DNA, the CDR3 is TGTGCCAGTACCGGGGGGGTTAGCAATCAGCCCCAGCATTTT. Translated: CASTGGVSNQPQHF.

This chain links TRBV21-1 with TRBJ2-7; the table assigns TRBD2, which was not confirmed against the DNA. TRBV21-1 is labeled a pseudogene. The CDR3 contains 17 residues. The DNA of the CDR3 is TGTGCCAGCAGCAAAGAGGGCCGGACTAGCGGAACCTACGAGCAGTACTTC. It specifies CASSKEGRTSGTYEQYF.

The chain joins TRBV7-2 to TRBJ1-1, with D tentatively TRBD1 (6 bases). The germline V gene has CDR1 SGHTA and CDR2 FQGNSA. The germline V and J ends were trimmed by 8 bases and 6 bases, with 16 bases remaining between them. The CDR3 runs 13 residues. The CDR3, as DNA: TGTGCCAGCCGGGGGGGCGAGGGATCTGAAGCTTTCTTT. It codes for CASRGGEGSEAFF.

The gene calls are TRBV5-1 and TRBJ2-3, with TRBD1 matching over 7 bases. The CDR3 runs to 15 residues. Trimming at V came to 0 bases and at J to 2 bases, leaving 3 bases not matched to a gene. The germline V gene has CDR1 SGHRS and CDR2 YFSETQ. The CDR3 loop reads CASSLGQGVTDTQYF. The CDR3 DNA follows: TGCGCCAGCAGCTTGGGACAGGGTGTCACAGATACGCAGTATTTT.

The chain couples TRBV29-1 to TRBJ1-1, with no clear D. Germline CDR1 SQVTM, CDR2 ANQGSEA. V was cut by 4 bases and J by 0 bases, with 12 bases left in between. There are 14 residues in the CDR3. The CDR3 region is CSVAPLSLNTEAFF. CDR3 DNA: TGCAGCGTTGCCCCCCTATCCCTGAACACTGAAGCTTTCTTT.

The chain employs TRBV9 and TRBJ1-3; the D is unclear. CDR1 and CDR2 from the germline V gene are SGDLS and YYNGEE. V was shortened by 3 bases and J by 0 bases, with 16 bases between the two germline ends. This CDR3 region has 17 residues. As DNA, the CDR3 is TGTGCCAGCAGCGCAGGTCCCGCACAGAGCTCTGGAAACACCATATATTTT. Translated: CASSAGPAQSSGNTIYF.

V usage is TRBV12-3 or TRBV12-4 and J usage is TRBJ2-1, with D possibly TRBD2 on 6 matching bases. V was cut by 4 bases and J by 9 bases, with 13 bases left in between. CDR3 size: 13 residues. This chain's CDR3 is CASSSPTSSEQFF. The CDR3 region has the DNA TGTGCCAGCAGTTCCCCGACTAGTAGTGAGCAGTTCTTC.

This sequence joins TRBV3-1 (or the pseudogene TRBV3-2) and TRBJ1-2; 9 bases agree with TRBD1. CDR1 and CDR2 from the germline V gene are LGHDT and YNNKEL (reference sequence). The trim removed 4 bases at V and 6 bases at J, leaving 6 bases unmatched. The CDR3 runs 14 residues. The CDR3 sequence is CASSPAQGADGYTF. The CDR3 coding sequence is TGTGCCAGCAGCCCCGCACAGGGGGCCGATGGCTACACCTTC.

This clone came up a few times. Different DNA sequences within this sample yield the same CDR3. This chain links TRBV5-1 with TRBJ2-5, with D tentatively TRBD1 (6 bases). The CDR3 is 14 amino acids. The germline V gene has CDR1 SGHRS and CDR2 YFSETQ. Trimming removed 0 bases from V and 1 base from J, with 7 bases in between. CDR3 in amino acids: CASSLVGGQETQYF. The DNA for the CDR3 is TGCGCCAGCAGCTTGGTAGGGGGCCAAGAGACCCAGTACTTC.

This chain links TRBV5-6 with TRBJ2-6; 9 positions agree with TRBD2. The CDR3 consists of 17 residues. Trimming at V came to 1 base and at J to 4 bases, leaving 6 bases not matched to a gene. Per germline, CDR1 SGHDT and CDR2 YYEEEE. This CDR3 reads CASSLSGRTVGANVLTF. The CDR3, as DNA: TGTGCCAGCAGCTTGAGCGGGAGGACAGTGGGGGCCAACGTCCTGACTTTC.